This T cell receptor beta chain was documented in a study of cytomegalovirus exposure and HLA in healthy donors. Overall study context: The approximately 120 validation repertoires and the approximately 700 first-cohort repertoires shared a platform, a later analysis reported. Study outcomes and limitations: The study listed some 160 cytomegalovirus-associated TCR beta chains. Most observed TCR sequences were rare, whereas some public TCRs were detected in many donors.

Assay: immunoSEQ multiplex PCR; the TCRdb copy retains only in-frame clones and omits some. The sample includes 150,000 to 200,000 clones, around four fifths seen only once; the top ten take around 2%. The V gene's germline CDR1 is GTSNPN and CDR2 SVGIG (reference sequence). J lost 6 bases, V lost 7 bases, and 11 bases had no gene match. CDR3 length: 14 amino acids. Separate from the 666-subject first cohort, the approximately 120-subject validation cohort was the one that the donors belonged to. Only a few counts were recorded for this clone. As yet, its antigen is unknown. V usage is TRBV30 and J usage is TRBJ1-5; the match to TRBD1 covers 8 bases. The TCR originated in a young man in good health and CMV-seropositive. Specimen: PBMCs. CDR3 region: CASSDRVGGQPQHF. CDR3 DNA: TGTGCCTCCTCGGACAGGGTGGGTGGTCAGCCCCAGCATTTT.